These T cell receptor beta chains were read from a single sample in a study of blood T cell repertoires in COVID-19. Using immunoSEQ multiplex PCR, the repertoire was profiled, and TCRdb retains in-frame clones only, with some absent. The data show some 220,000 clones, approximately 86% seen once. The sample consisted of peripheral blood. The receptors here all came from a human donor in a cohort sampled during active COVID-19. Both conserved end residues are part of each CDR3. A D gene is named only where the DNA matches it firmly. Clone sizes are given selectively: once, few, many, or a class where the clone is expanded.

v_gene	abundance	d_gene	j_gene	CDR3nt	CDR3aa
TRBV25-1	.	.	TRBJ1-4	TGTGCCAGCAGTGATGGGCTAACTAATGAAAAACTGTTTTTT	CASSDGLTNEKLFF
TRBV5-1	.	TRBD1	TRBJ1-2	TGCGCCAGCAGCCTAGACGGACAGGGGACCTCCGGAGGCTACACCTTC	CASSLDGQGTSGGYTF
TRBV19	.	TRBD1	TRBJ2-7	TGTGCCAGTAGTATGAGGGGGCCGAGCTCCTACGAGCAGTACTTC	CASSMRGPSSYEQYF
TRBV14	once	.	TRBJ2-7	TGTGCCAGCAGCCAACTGGAGTTCTACGAGCAGTACTTC	CASSQLEFYEQYF
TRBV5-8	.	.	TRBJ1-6	TGTGCCAGCACCCCATGGCCCAATTCACCCCTCCACTTT	CASTPWPNSPLHF
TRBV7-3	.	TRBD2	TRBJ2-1	TGTGCCAGCAGCCTTACTAGCGGGGTTGGTTCGGGTGAGCAGTTCTTC	CASSLTSGVGSGEQFF
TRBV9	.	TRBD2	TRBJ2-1	TGTGCCAGCAGCGTAGGGTGGACTAGCGGGGGTGGTGAGCAGTTCTTC	CASSVGWTSGGGEQFF
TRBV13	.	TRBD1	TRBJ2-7	TGTGCCAGCAGCCAGGGACAGGGAGGATCCTACGAGCAGTACTTC	CASSQGQGGSYEQYF
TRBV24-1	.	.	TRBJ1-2	TGTGCCACCAGTGACCCCGTCAGATCGTATGGCTACACCTTC	CATSDPVRSYGYTF
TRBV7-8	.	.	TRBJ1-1	TGTGCCAGCAGTGCCCAGGGAGCTTTCTTT	CASSAQGAFF
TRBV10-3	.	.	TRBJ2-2	TGTGCCATCGGACAGCCGAACACCGGGGAGCTGTTTTTT	CAIGQPNTGELFF
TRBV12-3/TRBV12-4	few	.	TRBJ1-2	TGTGCCAGCAGTCATCCAGGGGATCTCGGCTACACCTTC	CASSHPGDLGYTF
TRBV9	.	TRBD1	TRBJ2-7	TGTGCCAGCAGCGTTTCCGGCCGAGGCCCCGGGACAGGGGCTACCTACGAGCAGTACTTC	CASSVSGRGPGTGATYEQYF
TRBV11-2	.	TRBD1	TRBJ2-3	TGTGCCAGCAGCCCAGGGGGCGCGTCAGTCGACACAGATACGCAGTATTTT	CASSPGGASVDTDTQYF
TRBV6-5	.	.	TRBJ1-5	TGTGCCAGCAGTTTGACAGCTAGCAATCAGCCCCAGCATTTT	CASSLTASNQPQHF
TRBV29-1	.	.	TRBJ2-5	TGCAGCGTTGAAGATCGCGACGGGGGGACCCAGTACTTC	CSVEDRDGGTQYF
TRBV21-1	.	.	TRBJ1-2	TGTGCCAGCAGCAAATCGCAGGCTTCCTATGGCTACACCTTC	CASSKSQASYGYTF
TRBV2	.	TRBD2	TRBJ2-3	TGTGCCAGCAAGGTGTTAGCGGGAGTCAAGTATTTT	CASKVLAGVKYF
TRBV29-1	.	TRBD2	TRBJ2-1	TGCAGCGTTAGGACTAGCGGGATAAATGAGCAGTTCTTC	CSVRTSGINEQFF
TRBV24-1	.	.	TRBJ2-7	TGTGCCACCAGTGATTTAACAGGCGTTTCCTACGAGCAGTACTTC	CATSDLTGVSYEQYF
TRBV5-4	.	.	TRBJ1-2	TGTGCCAGCAGCTTGACAAACGCAAACTATGGCTACACCTTC	CASSLTNANYGYTF
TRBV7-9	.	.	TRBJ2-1	TGTGCCAGCAGCTTAGAATTCAATTTACGGGGGGCATCCTACAATGAGCAGTTCTTC	CASSLEFNLRGASYNEQFF
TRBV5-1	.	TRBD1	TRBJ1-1	TGCGCCAGCAGCTCCTGGGACAGGGGCGACACTGAAGCTTTCTTT	CASSSWDRGDTEAFF
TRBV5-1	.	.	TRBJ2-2	TGCGCCAGCAGTTACTCGACAGGAAACACCGGGGAGCTGTTTTTT	CASSYSTGNTGELFF
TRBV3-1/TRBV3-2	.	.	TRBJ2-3	TGTGCCAGCAGCCAAACGATGAGCGCAGATACGCAGTATTTT	CASSQTMSADTQYF
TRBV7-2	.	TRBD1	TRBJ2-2	TGTGCCAGCAGCCAGGGACAGTACACCGGGGAGCTGTTTTTT	CASSQGQYTGELFF
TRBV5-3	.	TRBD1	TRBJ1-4	TGTGCCAGAAGCTCGTGGAGCTACAGGGGGCGGGCTAATGAAAAACTGTTTTTT	CARSSWSYRGRANEKLFF
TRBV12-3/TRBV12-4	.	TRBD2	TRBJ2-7	TGTGCCAGCACCCCAGCGGGGTCCTACGAGCAGTACTTC	CASTPAGSYEQYF
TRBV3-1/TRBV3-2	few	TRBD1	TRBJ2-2	TGTGCCAGCAGGTCCCAGGGGGCGTATTCGAACACCGGGGAGCTGTTTTTT	CASRSQGAYSNTGELFF
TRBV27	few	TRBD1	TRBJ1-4	TGTGCCAGCAGTTCACAGGGGGCGAGGGAAAAACTGTTTTTT	CASSSQGAREKLFF